The source of this T cell receptor beta chain is a study of Graves' ophthalmopathy and Graves' hyperthyroidism. CDR1 SEHNR and CDR2 FQNEAQ come from the germline V gene (reference sequence). The CDR3 covers 17 residues. Losses at the gene ends were 3 bases for V and 4 bases for J; bases not matched to a gene: 14. The TCR beta CDR3 regions underwent amplification from RNA transcripts. RT-PCR was first run with HTBI primers, then multiplex PCR in a second round. TCRdb called the multiplex PCR reads again in MiXCR, with one record for every CDR3 protein. The sample records hundreds of thousands of distinct CDR3 sequences, 40% to 50% being singletons.

Sequenced: peripheral blood. V usage is TRBV7-9 and J usage is TRBJ1-2; 7 bases match TRBD1. The sequence came from an adult man with Graves' ophthalmopathy. The CDR3 DNA reads TGTGCCAGCAGCTTTTACCGCCCGACAGGGTTTGGCTATGGCTACACCTTC. It translates to CASSFYRPTGFGYGYTF.